This T cell receptor (beta chain) was obtained from a study of blood T cell repertoires in COVID-19 (TCRdb year 2020). The study in broad terms: Collaborator samples came from the United States, Italy and Spain and covered acute and convalescent phases of COVID-19. The material from the prospective study consisted of cDNA or gDNA derived from T cells, B-cell-depleted T cells, or PBMCs. Subjects who had been exposed to COVID-19, were actively infected with it, or had recovered from it provided the deeply sampled blood TCRbeta repertoires that made up the dataset. The repertoires were made available in a free public database intended to serve as a resource for research on the immune response to SARS-CoV-2. Samples were obtained from the ongoing ImmuneRACE study (first 160 participants) and from 950 to 1,500 subjects provided by 6 global collaborators. Sample metadata almost always included a de-identified subject ID, COVID-19 status, age in years and sex. Where available, HLA class I and class II types were taken from metadata supplied by the sample provider and were not determined by assay-based typing. Paper-wide results and their limitations: Clinical and demographic metadata were provided uncurated, with the amount varying by source and participant.

Enrolling through a virtual design, the prospective study's participants ranged in age from roughly 18 to 95 years and lived across 24 United States geographic areas. To assign participants to cohorts, the prospective study relied on clinical history that participants themselves reported in a screening survey and a study questionnaire. Mobile phlebotomists in the prospective study collected whole blood, serum and a nasopharyngeal or oropharyngeal swab from every participant. Over a roughly 2-month period, participants in the prospective study had the option of providing additional blood draws and questionnaires. Before DNA extraction, blood samples from the prospective study were shipped at room temperature or frozen. Between the V and J ends, shortened by 6 bases and 4 bases respectively, the junction contains 27 bases. The CDR3 contains 18 residues, cysteine and phenylalanine counted. Of all the DNA, just the CDR3 is kept, 54 bases in frame from base 1.

TCRbeta CDR3 regions were amplified from genomic DNA by means of the immunoSEQ Assay, a bias-controlled multiplex PCR. The original methods were these. Within the assay, amplification of reference gene primers was used to estimate how many nucleated cells each sample contained. Sequence reads were collapsed and filtered to measure the absolute abundance of every unique TCRbeta CDR3 rearrangement. For each sample, productive Simpson clonality was calculated as the square root of Simpson's diversity index across productive rearrangements. TCRdb provides this immuneACCESS table in a form limited to in-frame rearrangements. Some clones are lacking; in checked studies, under half of them reflect an unresolved V gene, and why the rest are absent is not known. For V, J and clone size, that table is used; D and trimming come from the DNA. This sample holds roughly 250,000 clones; 75% to 90% were observed only once. 3.3% of the sample is taken by the ten largest.

As regards this clone: Its antigen target is currently unknown. No base quality values were provided; no much bigger clone lies one nucleotide off.

This clonotype was obtained from a woman aged 40 to 50 with acute COVID-19. The sample comprised PBMCs or T cells enriched from blood (not recorded which). Recombination connected TRBV6-7 to TRBJ1-2; tentative D gene TRBD1, with 6 bases matching. TRBV6-7 is an ORF for which the function is uncertain. The nucleotide sequence is given as TGTGCCAGCAGCCCCCTATTCTCCCGGGACAAAAAGACCTATGGCTACACCTTC. Translated, this is CASSPLFSRDKKTYGYTF.